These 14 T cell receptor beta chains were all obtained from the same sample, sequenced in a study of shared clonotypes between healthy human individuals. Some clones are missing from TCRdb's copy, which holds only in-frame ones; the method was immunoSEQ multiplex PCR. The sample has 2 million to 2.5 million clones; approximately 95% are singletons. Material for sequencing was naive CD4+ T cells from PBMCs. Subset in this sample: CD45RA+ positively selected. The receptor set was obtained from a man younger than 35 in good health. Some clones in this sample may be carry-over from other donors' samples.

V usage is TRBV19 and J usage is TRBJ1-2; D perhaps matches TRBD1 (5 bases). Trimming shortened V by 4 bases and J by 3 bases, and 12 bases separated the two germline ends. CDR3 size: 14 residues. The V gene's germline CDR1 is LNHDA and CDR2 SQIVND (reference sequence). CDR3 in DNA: TGTGCCAGTAGTACAGGGCGTAATTACTATGGCTACACCTTC. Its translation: CASSTGRNYYGYTF.

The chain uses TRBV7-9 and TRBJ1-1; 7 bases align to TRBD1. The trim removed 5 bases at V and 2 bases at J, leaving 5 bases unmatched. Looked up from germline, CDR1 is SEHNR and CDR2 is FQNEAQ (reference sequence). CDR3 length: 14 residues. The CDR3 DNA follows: TGTGCCAGCAGCATGGGACAGCTCAACACTGAAGCTTTCTTT. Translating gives CASSMGQLNTEAFF.

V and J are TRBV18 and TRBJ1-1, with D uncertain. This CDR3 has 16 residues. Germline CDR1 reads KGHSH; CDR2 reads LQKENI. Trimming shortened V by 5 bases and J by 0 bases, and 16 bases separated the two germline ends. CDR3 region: CASSFNTEVVNTEAFF. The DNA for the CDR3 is TGTGCCAGCTCATTCAATACAGAAGTAGTGAACACTGAAGCTTTCTTT.

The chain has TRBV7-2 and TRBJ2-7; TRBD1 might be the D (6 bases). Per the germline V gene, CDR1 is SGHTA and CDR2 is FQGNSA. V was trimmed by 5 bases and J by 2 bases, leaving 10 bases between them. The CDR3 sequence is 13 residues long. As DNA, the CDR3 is TGTGCCAGCAGCGGCGGACAGACCTACGAGCAGTACTTC. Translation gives CASSGGQTYEQYF.

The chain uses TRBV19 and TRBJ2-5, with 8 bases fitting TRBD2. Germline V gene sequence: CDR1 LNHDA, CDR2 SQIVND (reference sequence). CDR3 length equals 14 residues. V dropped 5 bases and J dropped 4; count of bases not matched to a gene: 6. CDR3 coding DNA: TGTGCCAGTAGTGGACGCCGGGAGGGAGAGACCCAGTACTTC. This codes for CASSGRREGETQYF.

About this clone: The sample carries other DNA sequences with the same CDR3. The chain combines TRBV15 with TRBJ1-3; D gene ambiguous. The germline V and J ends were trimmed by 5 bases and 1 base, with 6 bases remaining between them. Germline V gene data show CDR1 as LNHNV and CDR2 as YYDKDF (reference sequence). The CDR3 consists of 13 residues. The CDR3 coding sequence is TGTGCCACCAGCCGCGGATCTGGAAACACCATATATTTT. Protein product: CATSRGSGNTIYF.

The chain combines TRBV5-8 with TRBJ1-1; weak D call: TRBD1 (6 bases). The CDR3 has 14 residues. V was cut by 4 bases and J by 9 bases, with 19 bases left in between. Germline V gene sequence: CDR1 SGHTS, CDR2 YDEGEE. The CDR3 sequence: CASSLMGRGLQAFF. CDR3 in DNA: TGTGCCAGCAGCCTTATGGGCAGGGGCCTTCAAGCTTTCTTT.

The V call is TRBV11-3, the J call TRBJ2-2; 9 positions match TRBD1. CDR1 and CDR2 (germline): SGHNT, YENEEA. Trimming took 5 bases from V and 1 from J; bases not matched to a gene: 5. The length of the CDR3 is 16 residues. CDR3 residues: CASSALGQGNTGELFF. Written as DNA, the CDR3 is TGTGCCAGCAGCGCCCTGGGACAGGGGAACACCGGGGAGCTGTTTTTT.

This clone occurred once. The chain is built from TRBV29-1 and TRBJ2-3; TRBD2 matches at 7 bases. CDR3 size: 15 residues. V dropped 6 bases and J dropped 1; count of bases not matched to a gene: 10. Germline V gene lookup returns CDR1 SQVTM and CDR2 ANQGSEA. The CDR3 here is CSVATRTRGTDTQYF. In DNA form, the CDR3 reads TGCAGCGTGGCTACCCGGACTAGAGGCACAGATACGCAGTATTTT.

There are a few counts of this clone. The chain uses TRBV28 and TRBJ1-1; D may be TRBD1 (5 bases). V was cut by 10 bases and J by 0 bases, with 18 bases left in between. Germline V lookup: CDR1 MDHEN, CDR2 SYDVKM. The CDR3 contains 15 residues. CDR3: CAISSQGAVNTEAFF. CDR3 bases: TGTGCCATATCCTCCCAGGGCGCTGTGAACACTGAAGCTTTCTTT.

The CDR3 bases are TGTGCCAGCACCTCAGTAGCTCCACCACACACAGATACGCAGTATTTT. Encoded protein: CASTSVAPPHTDTQYF. The chain is built from TRBV5-4 and TRBJ2-3; D unresolved. Between the trimmed V and J ends, which lost 6 bases and 2 bases, there was a span of 19 bases. Looked up from germline, CDR1 is SGHNT and CDR2 is YYREEE (reference sequence). The CDR3 is 16 residues long. The full variable domain, rest sourced from reference TRBV5-4 and TRBJ2-3, is ETGVTQSPTHLIKTRGQQVTLRCSSQSGHNTVSWYQQALGQGPQFIFQYYREEENGRGNFPPRFSGLQFPNYSSELNVNALELDDSALYLCASTSVAPPHTDTQYFGPGTRLTVL.

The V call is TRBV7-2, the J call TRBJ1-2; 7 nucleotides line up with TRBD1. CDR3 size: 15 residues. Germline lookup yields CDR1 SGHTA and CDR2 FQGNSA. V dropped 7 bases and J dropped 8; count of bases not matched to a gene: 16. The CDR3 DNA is TGTGCCAGCACCTCACAGACACAGACAGGGCAAGGCTACACCTTC. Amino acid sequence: CASTSQTQTGQGYTF.

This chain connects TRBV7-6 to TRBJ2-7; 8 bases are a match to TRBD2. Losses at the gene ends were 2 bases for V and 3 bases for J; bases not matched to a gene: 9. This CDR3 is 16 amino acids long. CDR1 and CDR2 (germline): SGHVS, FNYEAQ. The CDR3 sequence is CASSLSAGGGNYEQYF. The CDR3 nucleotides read TGTGCCAGCAGCTTATCGGCGGGAGGAGGAAACTACGAGCAGTACTTC.

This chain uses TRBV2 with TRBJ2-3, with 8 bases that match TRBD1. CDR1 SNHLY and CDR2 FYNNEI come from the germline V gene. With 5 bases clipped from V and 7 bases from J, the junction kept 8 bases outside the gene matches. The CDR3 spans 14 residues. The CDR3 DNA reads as TGTGCCAGCAGTCCGGACAGGGCCGCAAATACGCAGTATTTT. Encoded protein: CASSPDRAANTQYF. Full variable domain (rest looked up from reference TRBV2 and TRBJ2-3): EPEVTQTPSHQVTQMGQEVILRCVPISNHLYFYWYRQILGQKVEFLVSFYNNEISEKSEIFDDQFSVERPDGSNFTLKIRSTKLEDSAMYFCASSPDRAANTQYFGPGTRLTVL.